This TCR beta chain comes out of a study of T cell repertoires in cytomegalovirus infection. About the study: Public TCR beta signatures marked donors with CMV infection and the matching HLA. Study-level points and caveats: HLA-C-restricted, CMV-specific TCR beta clonotypes were dominant ex vivo.

TCRdb recomputed calls from the reads with MiXCR, one row per CDR3 protein. The table includes roughly 760,000 distinct CDR3 sequences, 35% detected once. Trimming removed 3 bases from V and 0 bases from J, with 9 bases in between. The germline V gene has CDR1 KGHSH and CDR2 LQKENI. There are 15 residues in the CDR3. This clonotype appeared a few times. Its target is not known. Sequencing was carried out using PBMCs. The chain links TRBV18 to TRBJ1-3; D remains unclear. The sequence derives from a human donor in good health (CMV status not recorded). Some clones in this sample may be carry-over from other donors' samples. The CDR3 nucleotides are TGTGCCAGCTCACCTGGACTGAACTCTGGAAACACCATATATTTT. It encodes CASSPGLNSGNTIYF.